This TCR beta chain emerged from a study of tumor and adjacent non-tumor tissue in lung cancer. RNA was extracted from bulk tissue without any cell sorting. Newly diagnosed lung cancer patients had thoracic surgery in China, August–late 2014, without prior chemotherapy. This clonotype was picked up many times. The antigen remains undetermined. The library came from three nested PCR rounds adapted from ARM-PCR protocols. TCRdb redid the calling of the multiplex PCR reads with MiXCR, one entry per CDR3 protein. In the table there are fewer than 85,000 distinct CDR3 sequences, around 75% of which are singletons. V trimming: 3 bases; J trimming: 7 bases; junction bases outside the gene matches: 3. This CDR3 is 14 amino acids long. From germline, CDR1 is LGHNA and CDR2 YNFKEQ. Study results and limitations: In normal lung, the top 100 clones were significantly more dominant than in tumor. Significantly higher TCR diversity was found in tumor than normal lung.

Sequenced input: lung tumor tissue. The receptor comes from a woman between 45 and 65 years old with non-small cell lung cancer. The chain combines TRBV4-2 with TRBJ1-4, with 9 bases matching TRBD1. The CDR3 loop is CASSQGQGGEKLFF. CDR3 nucleotide sequence: TGTGCCAGCAGCCAGGGACAGGGTGGTGAAAAACTGTTTTTT.